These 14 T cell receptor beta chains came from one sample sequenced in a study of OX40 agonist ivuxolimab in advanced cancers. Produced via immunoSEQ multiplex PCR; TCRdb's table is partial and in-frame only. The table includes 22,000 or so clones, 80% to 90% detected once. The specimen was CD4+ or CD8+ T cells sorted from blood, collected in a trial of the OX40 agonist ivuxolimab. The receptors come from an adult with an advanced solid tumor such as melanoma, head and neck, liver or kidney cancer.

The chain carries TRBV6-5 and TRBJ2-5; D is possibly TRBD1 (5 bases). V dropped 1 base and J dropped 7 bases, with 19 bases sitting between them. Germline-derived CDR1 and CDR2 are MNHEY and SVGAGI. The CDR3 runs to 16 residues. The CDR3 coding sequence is TGTGCCAGCAGTTACTTTGACAGCTTCCCGGACGGGACCCAGTACTTC. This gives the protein CASSYFDSFPDGTQYF.

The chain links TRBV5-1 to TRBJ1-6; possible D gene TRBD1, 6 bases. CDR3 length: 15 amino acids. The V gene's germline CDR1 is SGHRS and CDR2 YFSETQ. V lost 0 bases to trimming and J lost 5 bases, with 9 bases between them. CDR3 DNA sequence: TGCGCCAGCAGCTTGGATCGGGGGCATAATTCACCCCTCCACTTT. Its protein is CASSLDRGHNSPLHF.

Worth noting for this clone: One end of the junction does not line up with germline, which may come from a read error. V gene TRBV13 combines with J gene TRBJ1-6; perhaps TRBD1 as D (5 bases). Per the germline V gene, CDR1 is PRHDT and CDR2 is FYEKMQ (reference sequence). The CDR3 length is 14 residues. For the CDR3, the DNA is TGTGCCAGCACCTTAGGAGGCGGGGACTCACCCCTCCACTTT. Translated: CASTLGGGDSPLHF.

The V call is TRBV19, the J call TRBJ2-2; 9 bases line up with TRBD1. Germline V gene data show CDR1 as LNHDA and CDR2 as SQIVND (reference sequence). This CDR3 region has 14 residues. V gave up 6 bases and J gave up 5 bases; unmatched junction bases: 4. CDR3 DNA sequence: TGTGCCAGTAGACCCGGGACAGGGACCGGGGAGCTGTTTTTT. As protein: CASRPGTGTGELFF.

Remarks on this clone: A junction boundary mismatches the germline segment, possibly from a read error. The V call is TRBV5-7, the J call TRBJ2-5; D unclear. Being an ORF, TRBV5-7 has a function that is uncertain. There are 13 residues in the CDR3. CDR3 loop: CASSLPLRHCTDF. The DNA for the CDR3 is TGTGCCAGCAGCTTGCCCCTTAGACACTGCACGGACTTC.

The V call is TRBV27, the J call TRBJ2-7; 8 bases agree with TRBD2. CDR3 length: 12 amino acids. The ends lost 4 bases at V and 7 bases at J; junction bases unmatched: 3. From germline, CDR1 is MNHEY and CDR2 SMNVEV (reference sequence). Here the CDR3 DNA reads TGTGCCAGCAGTTCCTTAGCGGGGGAGCAGTACTTC. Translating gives CASSSLAGEQYF.

Written as DNA, the CDR3 is TGTGCCAGCAGCTCCGCCAACAGGGGTAATTTTTATGGCTACACCTTC. Translating it yields CASSSANRGNFYGYTF. The V gene is TRBV5-4, the J gene TRBJ1-2, with 7 bases lining up with TRBD1. The ends lost 3 bases at V and 5 bases at J; junction bases unmatched: 13. Germline V lookup: CDR1 SGHNT, CDR2 YYREEE (reference sequence). This CDR3 is built from 16 residues.

The CDR3 loop reads CASSSGGPETQYF. The CDR3, as DNA: TGTGCCAGTAGTTCAGGGGGCCCGGAGACCCAGTACTTC. The rearrangement joins TRBV19 to TRBJ2-5, with TRBD1 matching over 8 bases. The CDR3 extends over 13 amino acids. Germline V gene lookup returns CDR1 LNHDA and CDR2 SQIVND (reference sequence). Unmatched junction bases numbered 4, after V lost 5 bases and J lost 5 bases.

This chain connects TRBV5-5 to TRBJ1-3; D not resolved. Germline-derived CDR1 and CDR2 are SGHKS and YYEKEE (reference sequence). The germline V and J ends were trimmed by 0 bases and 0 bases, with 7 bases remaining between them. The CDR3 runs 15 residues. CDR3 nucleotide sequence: TGTGCCAGCAGCTTGGGAGAAGGCTCTGGAAACACCATATATTTT. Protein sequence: CASSLGEGSGNTIYF.

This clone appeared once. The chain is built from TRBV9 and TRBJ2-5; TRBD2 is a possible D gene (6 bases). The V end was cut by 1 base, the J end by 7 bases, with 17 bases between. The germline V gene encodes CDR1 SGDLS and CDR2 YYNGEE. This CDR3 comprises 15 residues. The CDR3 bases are TGTGCCAGCAGCGTACGGGCCGGAGGGTCAGGGACCCAGTACTTC. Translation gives CASSVRAGGSGTQYF.

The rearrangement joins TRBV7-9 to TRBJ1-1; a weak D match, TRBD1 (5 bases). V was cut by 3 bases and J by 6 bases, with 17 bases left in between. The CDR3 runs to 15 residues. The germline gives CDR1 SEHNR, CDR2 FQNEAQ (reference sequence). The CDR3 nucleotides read TGTGCCAGCAGCTTTGTTGGAGGGGAGGGTCCTGAAGCTTTCTTT. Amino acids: CASSFVGGEGPEAFF.

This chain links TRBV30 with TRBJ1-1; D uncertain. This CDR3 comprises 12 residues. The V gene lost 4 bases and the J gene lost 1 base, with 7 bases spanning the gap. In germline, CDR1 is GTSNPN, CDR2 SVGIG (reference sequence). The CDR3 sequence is CAWTRGNTEAFF. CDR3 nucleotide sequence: TGTGCCTGGACACGGGGGAACACTGAAGCTTTCTTT.

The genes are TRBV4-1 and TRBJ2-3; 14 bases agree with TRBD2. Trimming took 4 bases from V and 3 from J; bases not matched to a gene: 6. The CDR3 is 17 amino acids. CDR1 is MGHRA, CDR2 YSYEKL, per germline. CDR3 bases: TGCGCCAGCAGCCCCCAAGGGACTAGCGGGAGAACAGATACGCAGTATTTT. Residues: CASSPQGTSGRTDTQYF.

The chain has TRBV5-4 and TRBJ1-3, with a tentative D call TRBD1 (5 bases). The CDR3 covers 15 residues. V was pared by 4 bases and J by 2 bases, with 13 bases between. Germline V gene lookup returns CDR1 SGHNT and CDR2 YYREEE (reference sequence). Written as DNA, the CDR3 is TGTGCCAGCAGCGCAAGCCCAGGGACTGGAAACACCATATATTTT. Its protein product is CASSASPGTGNTIYF.